One sample yielded the 8 T cell receptor beta chains listed below, sequenced in a study of graft-versus-host responses after intestinal transplantation. Only in-frame clones appear in the TCRdb table, and some are missing; sequencing was by immunoSEQ multiplex PCR. Among roughly 8,200 clones, roughly 93% were seen once, and the ten largest hold 2.1%. Sequences were derived from PBMCs, sampled 11 days after intestinal transplantation. The receptors were sampled from a human patient who received an intestinal transplant, so some T cells may come from the graft donor.

CDR3 residues: CASRGQPRTDTQYF. CDR3 DNA sequence: TGTGCCAGCAGGGGACAGCCTCGCACAGATACGCAGTATTTT. The J gene is TRBJ2-3, the V gene TRBV27; 7 bases map to TRBD1. Looked up from germline, CDR1 is MNHEY and CDR2 is SMNVEV (reference sequence). With 6 bases clipped from V and 1 base from J, the junction kept 4 bases outside the gene matches. There are 14 residues in the CDR3.

This chain uses TRBV7-2 with TRBJ2-7; the D gene is possibly TRBD2 (5 bases). The CDR3 has 15 amino acids. Germline V CDR1 and CDR2: SGHTA, FQGNSA. Trimming pared 2 bases from V and 5 bases from J, leaving 16 bases between. The CDR3 DNA follows: TGTGCCAGCAGCTTATCGAGGGCAGCAGTCGACGAGCAGTACTTC. The encoded protein is CASSLSRAAVDEQYF.

This clone was recorded once. The V gene is TRBV4-1, the J gene TRBJ1-1; maybe TRBD1 (6 bases). Looked up from germline, CDR1 is MGHRA and CDR2 is YSYEKL. The CDR3 covers 13 residues. Trimming took off 5 bases at V and 2 bases at J, with 9 bases between the two ends. The CDR3 nucleotides read TGCGCCAGCAGCGACAGGTCAAACACTGAAGCTTTCTTT. Protein: CASSDRSNTEAFF.

The chain carries TRBV5-1 and TRBJ2-7; D call uncertain. CDR3 length: 15 amino acids. Germline V gives CDR1 SGHRS, CDR2 YFSETQ. The germline V and J ends were trimmed by 0 bases and 7 bases, with 17 bases remaining between them. The CDR3 coding sequence is TGCGCCAGCAGCTTGGCAGATGGAAGATGGAGAGAGCAGTACTTC. Amino acids: CASSLADGRWREQYF.

The J gene is TRBJ1-5, the V gene TRBV9; no firm D call. This CDR3 has 15 residues. V was cut by 2 bases and J by 6 bases, with 15 bases left in between. Germline CDR1 SGDLS, CDR2 YYNGEE. DNA of the CDR3: TGTGCCAGCAGCGTCGCCGGGGAGATAGGTCAGCCCCAGCATTTT. This gives the protein CASSVAGEIGQPQHF.

The V gene is TRBV6-1, the J gene TRBJ2-3, with 10 nucleotides matching TRBD1. J was trimmed by 4 bases and V by 2 bases; bases with no gene match: 6. Germline V lookup: CDR1 MNHNS, CDR2 SASEGT. The CDR3 consists of 16 residues. The CDR3 sequence: CASSESPGQGADTQYF. CDR3 nucleotides: TGTGCCAGCAGTGAAAGTCCAGGACAGGGGGCAGATACGCAGTATTTT.

The CDR3 DNA follows: TGTGCCAGTCTAACAGGGTTAACCGGGGAGCTGTTTTTT. Protein product: CASLTGLTGELFF. The genes are TRBV11-2 and TRBJ2-2; D might be TRBD1 (6 bases). The CDR3 consists of 13 residues. Trimming pared 9 bases from V and 5 bases from J, leaving 13 bases between. Germline V gene lookup returns CDR1 SGHAT and CDR2 FQNNGV. The full variable domain, in which reference TRBV11-2 and TRBJ2-2 provide the parts outside the CDR3, is EAGVAQSPRYKIIEKRQSVAFWCNPISGHATLYWYQQILGQGPKLLIQFQNNGVVDDSQLPKDRFSAERLKGVDSTLKIQPAKLEDSAVYLCASLTGLTGELFFGEGSRLTVL.

CDR3 amino acids: CASRPTGFSSYEQYF. CDR3 DNA sequence: TGTGCCAGCAGGCCGACAGGCTTTAGCTCCTACGAGCAGTACTTC. V is TRBV28 and J is TRBJ2-7, with D possibly TRBD1 on 6 matching bases. Trimming stripped 6 bases from V and 0 bases from J, with 15 bases between. This CDR3 comprises 15 residues. Germline assignment: CDR1 MDHEN and CDR2 SYDVKM.